This T cell receptor (beta chain) was captured by sequencing in a study of control samples from healthy donors and cancer patients. The protocol was immunoSEQ multiplex PCR, while the TCRdb copy is restricted to in-frame clones and leaves out a portion. Found here are about 35,000 clones, about 93% of them singletons; the top ten hold 1.5% to 2%. Germline CDR1 is SGHTA and CDR2 is FQGNSA. The ends were cut back, 3 bases at V and 1 base at J, with 6 bases in the middle. The CDR3 is made up of 13 amino acids. The TCR comes from a middle-aged man with colorectal cancer. This sequence joins TRBV7-2 and TRBJ1-2; D gene unclear. What was sequenced was PBMCs. CDR3 loop: CASSFASNYGYTF. Written as DNA, the CDR3 is TGTGCCAGCAGCTTTGCCAGTAACTATGGCTACACCTTC.